One TCR beta chain is described in this entry. Its antigen is unknown. The data originate from a study of shared clonotypes between healthy human individuals. Study results and limitations: Generation probability values for non-shared clonotypes were lower than those for clonotypes shared by all four donors. Clonotypes that were shared across a handful of donors made up around 5% of naive CD4 clonotypes.

The data were produced by immunoSEQ multiplex PCR, yet TCRdb's version contains in-frame clones alone and is incomplete. The sample records 900,000 to 1,200,000 clones, around three quarters being singletons. The V gene lost 5 bases and the J gene lost 7 bases, with 14 bases spanning the gap. CDR3 length: 13 amino acids. CDR1 and CDR2 (germline): SEHNR, FQNEAQ (reference sequence). This TCR was sampled from a man younger than 35 in good health. Some clones in this sample may be carry-over from other donors' samples. V and J are TRBV7-9 and TRBJ1-2; D remains ambiguous. The source material was memory CD4+ T cells from PBMCs. The subset denotes: CD45RA-negative fraction. CDR3 nucleotides: TGTGCCAGCAGCCCCGAGGCAGTGGGTGGCTACACCTTC. Protein sequence: CASSPEAVGGYTF.